A selection of T cell receptor beta chains follows, all from one sample in a study of T cell repertoires in cytomegalovirus infection. These TCRs' antigens remain unknown. TCRdb reprocessed the reads with MiXCR, giving one entry per CDR3 protein. In the table there are about 770,000 distinct CDR3 sequences, approximately 32% of which are singletons. The source was cultured CD8+ T cells from PBMCs, collected from culture after CMV antigen stimulation. The receptors were sampled from a human donor in good health (CMV status not recorded). Some clones in this sample may be carry-over from other donors' samples. Each CDR3 is given with its conserved first and last residue. The D gene is left open where the match is weak. The size of a clone is reported for some rows only, either as once, few or many, or as a class for expanded clones.

clone_size j_call d_call v_call cdr3_nt cdr3_aa
few TRBJ2-1 TRBD2 TRBV15 TGTGCCACCAGCAGCCCCTTGGGGTCTAGCGGAACCAGCAATGAGCAGTTCTTC CATSSPLGSSGTSNEQFF
few TRBJ2-7 NA TRBV3-1 TGTGCCAGCAGCCTTCTCCAGGGGTACGGTTCCTACGAGCAGTACTTC CASSLLQGYGSYEQYF
few TRBJ2-1 NA TRBV6-5 TGTGCCAGCAGTTACTCGGGCCCAGGCAATGAGCAGTTCTTC CASSYSGPGNEQFF
few TRBJ2-7 NA TRBV12-3/TRBV12-4 TGTGCCAGCAGTTTCGGGGGACAAACCTACGAGCAGTACTTC CASSFGGQTYEQYF
NA TRBJ2-1 NA TRBV15 TGTGCCACCAGCAGCAGGGACGGCTATCCCTCCTACAATGAGCAGTTCTTC CATSSRDGYPSYNEQFF
few TRBJ2-1 NA TRBV13 TGTGCCAGCAGCTCGGCATACGGGACACCGAGCTCCTACAATGAGCAGTTCTTC CASSSAYGTPSSYNEQFF
many TRBJ2-5 NA TRBV7-2 TGTGCCAGCACCCTGAACTGGGAATGGGAGACCCAGTACTTC CASTLNWEWETQYF
NA TRBJ2-2 NA TRBV6-2/TRBV6-3 TGTGCCAGCAGAATCCCCGGGGAGCTGTTTTTT CASRIPGELFF
NA TRBJ1-1 TRBD1 TRBV7-9 TGTGCCAGCAGCCCAACAGGGGGCCCGGGGGTCACTGAAGCTTTCTTT CASSPTGGPGVTEAFF
NA TRBJ2-1 TRBD1 TRBV12-3/TRBV12-4 TGTGCCAGCAGGGGGACAGGGGGGAGAAACAATGAGCAGTTCTTC CASRGTGGRNNEQFF
NA TRBJ1-5 TRBD1 TRBV12-3/TRBV12-4 TGTGCCAGCAGTTTGGCGCAGGGGGCTCAGCCCCAGCATTTT CASSLAQGAQPQHF
NA TRBJ2-6 NA TRBV3-1 TGTGCCAGCAGCCAACTTTCGGAAGGGTGGGGTGGGGCCAACGTCCTGACTTTC CASSQLSEGWGGANVLTF
many TRBJ2-7 TRBD1 TRBV7-8 TGTGCCAGCAGCTATGCCGGGACAGCTTACGAGCAGTACTTC CASSYAGTAYEQYF
NA TRBJ2-2 NA TRBV7-9 TGTGCCAGCAAAGCAGGAAGGAACACCGGGGAGCTGTTTTTT CASKAGRNTGELFF
few TRBJ2-1 TRBD2 TRBV6-2/TRBV6-3 TGTGCCAGCAGACCAGAACTAGCGGGGGTGTACAATGAGCAGTTCTTC CASRPELAGVYNEQFF
once TRBJ1-2 NA TRBV12-3/TRBV12-4 TGTGCCAGCAGTGATCAGCCGACAGAGGGAAAGGACTATGGCTACACCTTC CASSDQPTEGKDYGYTF
NA TRBJ2-2 NA TRBV10-3 TGTGCCATCAGTGAGGGACCGAACACCGGGGAGCTGTTTTTT CAISEGPNTGELFF
few TRBJ1-3 NA TRBV6-1 TGTGCCAGCACCGAAACAGTCTCTGGAAACACCATATATTTT CASTETVSGNTIYF
NA TRBJ1-2 NA TRBV24-1 TGTGCCACCAGTGACGACGAAGACAACTATGGCTACACCTTC CATSDDEDNYGYTF
many TRBJ2-1 NA TRBV7-8 TGTGCCAGCAGCAATAGGGCAGTCAACAATGAGCAGTTCTTC CASSNRAVNNEQFF
many TRBJ1-1 NA TRBV12-3/TRBV12-4 TGTGCCAGCAGAGTTATGAACACTGAAGCTTTCTTT CASRVMNTEAFF
NA TRBJ2-7 TRBD1 TRBV5-1 TGCGCCAGCAGCGCAGTTCCCGGGACAGACGAGCAGTACTTC CASSAVPGTDEQYF
NA TRBJ2-1 TRBD2 TRBV15 TGTGCCACCTCGAGAGCGGGGGGGAGAAATGAGCAGTTCTTC CATSRAGGRNEQFF
once TRBJ2-3 TRBD2 TRBV4-1 TGCGCCAGCAGCCAACTAGCGGGGGCCACAGATACGCAGTATTTT CASSQLAGATDTQYF
few TRBJ1-2 NA TRBV10-3 TGTGCCATCAGTGAGTCACACAGGTTTATTAACTATGGCTACACCTTC CAISESHRFINYGYTF
few TRBJ2-6 NA TRBV6-6 TGTGCCAGCAGTGACCGGGCCGTAGCTGGGGCCAACGTCCTGACTTTC CASSDRAVAGANVLTF
few TRBJ1-6 NA TRBV12-3/TRBV12-4 TGTGCCAGCAGTTTAGCGCAATCACCCCTCCACTTT CASSLAQSPLHF
NA TRBJ2-1 NA TRBV18 TGTGCCAGCTCACCGGGCAGGGCCTACAATGAGCAGTTCTTC CASSPGRAYNEQFF
few TRBJ1-4 TRBD1 TRBV27 TGTGCCAGCAGCCGGACTGGGACAGGGTATGGTGAAAAACTGTTTTTT CASSRTGTGYGEKLFF
many TRBJ2-2 TRBD1 TRBV19 TGTGCCAGTAGTTCTTCCGGGACAGGGAACACCGGGGAGCTGTTTTTT CASSSSGTGNTGELFF
NA TRBJ2-7 TRBD1 TRBV20-1 TGCAGTGCTCCGGGACAGAGCTCCTACGAGCAGTACTTC CSAPGQSSYEQYF
NA TRBJ1-5 NA TRBV20-1 TGCAGTGCTAGAGATACCCCTTCTGAGGGGCCTACTAATCAGCCCCAGCATTTT CSARDTPSEGPTNQPQHF
few TRBJ1-2 NA TRBV20-1 TGCAGTGCTAGACCTCCTTGGGGCTACACCTTC CSARPPWGYTF
NA TRBJ1-2 NA TRBV19 TGTGTCAGTACTCCTTTGGACAGTCTCCTCTATGGCTACACCTTC CVSTPLDSLLYGYTF